Listed below are T cell receptor beta chains from one sample, sequenced in a study of cytomegalovirus exposure and HLA in healthy donors. Clones were read by immunoSEQ multiplex PCR, and TCRdb kept only the in-frame ones, dropping some. The sample lists about 150,000 clones, 70% to 90% occurring once. The sample taken for sequencing was PBMCs. These receptors were obtained from a human donor in good health. CDR3s include the opening cysteine and the closing phenylalanine or tryptophan. The D gene is left open where the match is weak. A clone size is listed for some rows: how often the clone was seen (once, few, many), or a class if it is expanded.

clone size: -; D gene: -; J gene: TRBJ1-4; V gene: TRBV5-1; CDR3 DNA: TGCGCCAGCAGCGTTACAGGGTATCGGGAAAAACTGTTTTTT; CDR3 protein: CASSVTGYREKLFF
clone size: -; D gene: -; J gene: TRBJ2-5; V gene: TRBV9; CDR3 DNA: TGTGCCAGCAGCGTAGGCGGCAGGGCAATGGAGACCCAGTACTTC; CDR3 protein: CASSVGGRAMETQYF
clone size: -; D gene: TRBD1; J gene: TRBJ1-5; V gene: TRBV10-3; CDR3 DNA: TGTGCCATCAGTGAAGGGACAGTGGCAACTCAGCCCCAGCATTTT; CDR3 protein: CAISEGTVATQPQHF
clone size: -; D gene: TRBD1; J gene: TRBJ2-5; V gene: TRBV7-3; CDR3 DNA: TGTGCCAGCAGCTTAGGGGACAGGGGTGGTGCGGAGACCCAGTACTTC; CDR3 protein: CASSLGDRGGAETQYF
clone size: -; D gene: -; J gene: TRBJ1-1; V gene: TRBV27; CDR3 DNA: TGTGCCAGCAGTTTACTCGGGAGTGAAGCTTTCTTT; CDR3 protein: CASSLLGSEAFF
clone size: -; D gene: -; J gene: TRBJ1-2; V gene: TRBV10-3; CDR3 DNA: TGTGCCATCAGTGCGGGAACATCAAAATCATTCAACTATGGCTACACCTTC; CDR3 protein: CAISAGTSKSFNYGYTF
clone size: once; D gene: TRBD1; J gene: TRBJ2-7; V gene: TRBV4-3; CDR3 DNA: TGCGCCAGCAGCCAAGGAGCTTCCGGGACAGGGTACGAGCAGTACTTC; CDR3 protein: CASSQGASGTGYEQYF
clone size: -; D gene: TRBD2; J gene: TRBJ2-7; V gene: TRBV28; CDR3 DNA: TGTGCCAGCAGTTTGGATTCTAGCGGGATCGATTCCTACGAGCAGTACTTC; CDR3 protein: CASSLDSSGIDSYEQYF
clone size: -; D gene: TRBD1; J gene: TRBJ1-5; V gene: TRBV18; CDR3 DNA: TGTGCCAGCTCGATCGGACAGGGAGGCTTTCAGCCCCAGCATTTT; CDR3 protein: CASSIGQGGFQPQHF
clone size: -; D gene: TRBD2; J gene: TRBJ2-3; V gene: TRBV13; CDR3 DNA: TGTGCCAGCAGCTCACTTAGCGGGAGCTCGGGAGATACGCAGTATTTT; CDR3 protein: CASSSLSGSSGDTQYF
clone size: -; D gene: TRBD1; J gene: TRBJ1-3; V gene: TRBV9; CDR3 DNA: TGTGCCAGCAGCCTAAGGGACAGTTCAGGAAACACCATATATTTT; CDR3 protein: CASSLRDSSGNTIYF
clone size: -; D gene: -; J gene: TRBJ2-3; V gene: TRBV2; CDR3 DNA: TGTGCCACTCAACGTGACGGGAGTACGCAGTATTTT; CDR3 protein: CATQRDGSTQYF
clone size: -; D gene: TRBD1; J gene: TRBJ2-7; V gene: TRBV25-1; CDR3 DNA: TGTGCCAGCTCGGGACAGGGAACCTACGAGCAGTACTTC; CDR3 protein: CASSGQGTYEQYF
clone size: -; D gene: -; J gene: TRBJ1-5; V gene: TRBV7-2; CDR3 DNA: TGTGCCAGCAGCTTAGGAGTCCGCCAGCCCCAGCATTTT; CDR3 protein: CASSLGVRQPQHF
clone size: -; D gene: -; J gene: TRBJ1-3; V gene: TRBV18; CDR3 DNA: TGTGCCAGCTCACCGCTTGAAACAGGGTCTGGAAACACCATATATTTT; CDR3 protein: CASSPLETGSGNTIYF
clone size: once; D gene: -; J gene: TRBJ2-5; V gene: TRBV5-1; CDR3 DNA: TGCGCCAGCAGCTTGGAAATTGGGCTAAAAGGGACCCAGTACTTC; CDR3 protein: CASSLEIGLKGTQYF
clone size: -; D gene: -; J gene: TRBJ2-1; V gene: TRBV10-3; CDR3 DNA: TGTGCCATCAGTGAGGGCGGGGCCTCCTACAATGAGCAGTTCTTC; CDR3 protein: CAISEGGASYNEQFF
clone size: -; D gene: TRBD2; J gene: TRBJ2-1; V gene: TRBV4-1; CDR3 DNA: TGCGCCAGCAGCCACCTCGGGGGAGGAAGACTAGCGGGAGGGAATGAGCAGTTCTTC; CDR3 protein: CASSHLGGGRLAGGNEQFF
clone size: -; D gene: -; J gene: TRBJ1-5; V gene: TRBV28; CDR3 DNA: TGTGCCAGCACGGGGTCTGATCAGCCCCAGCATTTT; CDR3 protein: CASTGSDQPQHF
clone size: many; D gene: -; J gene: TRBJ1-2; V gene: TRBV9; CDR3 DNA: TGTGCCAGCAGCGTAGGTGCAGGGAGGAGGGTTGGGTATGGCTACACCTTC; CDR3 protein: CASSVGAGRRVGYGYTF
clone size: -; D gene: -; J gene: TRBJ2-3; V gene: TRBV13; CDR3 DNA: TGTGCCAGCAGCTTAAACCGAGGGGATACGCAGTATTTT; CDR3 protein: CASSLNRGDTQYF
clone size: once; D gene: TRBD1; J gene: TRBJ2-2; V gene: TRBV14; CDR3 DNA: TGTGCCAGCAGCCAAGATTATTCAGGGGGCTTTTCGAACACCGGGGAGCTGTTTTTT; CDR3 protein: CASSQDYSGGFSNTGELFF
clone size: -; D gene: -; J gene: TRBJ2-7; V gene: TRBV4-1; CDR3 DNA: TGCGCCAGCAGCCAAGATCGACAAACCCTATACGAGCAGTACTTC; CDR3 protein: CASSQDRQTLYEQYF
clone size: -; D gene: -; J gene: TRBJ2-6; V gene: TRBV18; CDR3 DNA: TGTGCCAACCGCGAGTCTGGGGCCAACGTCCTGACTTTC; CDR3 protein: CANRESGANVLTF
clone size: -; D gene: TRBD2; J gene: TRBJ2-7; V gene: TRBV11-3; CDR3 DNA: TGTGCCAGCAGCCAGAGACCGGGACTAGGCTACGAGCAGTACTTC; CDR3 protein: CASSQRPGLGYEQYF
clone size: -; D gene: -; J gene: TRBJ1-2; V gene: TRBV25-1; CDR3 DNA: TGTGCCAGCAGTGCCGCCGGACTATGGGACTACACCTTC; CDR3 protein: CASSAAGLWDYTF
clone size: -; D gene: -; J gene: TRBJ1-1; V gene: TRBV19; CDR3 DNA: TGTGCCAGTAGGGACTACCGTCCGGAGGCAGACACTGAAGCTTTCTTT; CDR3 protein: CASRDYRPEADTEAFF
clone size: -; D gene: -; J gene: TRBJ2-1; V gene: TRBV2; CDR3 DNA: TGTGCCAGCAGTGCCCAAAAGACTAGCTACAATGAGCAGTTCTTC; CDR3 protein: CASSAQKTSYNEQFF
clone size: -; D gene: TRBD1; J gene: TRBJ2-7; V gene: TRBV30; CDR3 DNA: TGTGCCTGGAGGAGGGCGGGACAGGGATACGAGCAGTACTTC; CDR3 protein: CAWRRAGQGYEQYF
clone size: -; D gene: -; J gene: TRBJ1-2; V gene: TRBV6-1; CDR3 DNA: TGTGCCAGCAGTGAAGGGGCGGAGGATGGCTACACCTTC; CDR3 protein: CASSEGAEDGYTF
clone size: -; D gene: -; J gene: TRBJ2-1; V gene: TRBV7-9; CDR3 DNA: TGTGCCAGCAGCTTATGGCCGGGACAAAGCTCCTACAATGAGCAGTTCTTC; CDR3 protein: CASSLWPGQSSYNEQFF
clone size: -; D gene: -; J gene: TRBJ2-1; V gene: TRBV16; CDR3 DNA: TGTGCCAGCAGCCAATGGCGGACTAAAAATGAGCAGTTCTTC; CDR3 protein: CASSQWRTKNEQFF
clone size: -; D gene: TRBD1; J gene: TRBJ1-2; V gene: TRBV19; CDR3 DNA: TGTGCCAGTAGTAGCCCAAGAAGGGACAGCAACTATGGCTACACCTTC; CDR3 protein: CASSSPRRDSNYGYTF
clone size: -; D gene: -; J gene: TRBJ2-5; V gene: TRBV10-3; CDR3 DNA: TGTGCCATCAGTGTAAAAGAGACCCAGTACTTC; CDR3 protein: CAISVKETQYF
clone size: -; D gene: -; J gene: TRBJ1-2; V gene: TRBV7-2; CDR3 DNA: TGTGCCAGCAGCGGATACAGGGCTGACTATGGCTACACCTTC; CDR3 protein: CASSGYRADYGYTF
clone size: -; D gene: TRBD2; J gene: TRBJ2-7; V gene: TRBV13; CDR3 DNA: TGTGCCAGCAGCTTAGGAACTAGCGCCCACTCCTACGAGCAGTACTTC; CDR3 protein: CASSLGTSAHSYEQYF
clone size: -; D gene: -; J gene: TRBJ2-5; V gene: TRBV7-8; CDR3 DNA: TGTGCCAGCAGCTTCTTCGTGTCCCAAGAGACCCAGTACTTC; CDR3 protein: CASSFFVSQETQYF
clone size: -; D gene: TRBD2; J gene: TRBJ2-3; V gene: TRBV9; CDR3 DNA: TGTGCCAGCAGCGCCAGGACGGGCGGGGGGGCCTCTAGCACAGATACGCAGTATTTT; CDR3 protein: CASSARTGGGASSTDTQYF
clone size: -; D gene: TRBD1; J gene: TRBJ2-3; V gene: TRBV5-1; CDR3 DNA: TGCGCCAGTGGTAGAGGGACAGCCTCTCCAGATACGCAGTATTTT; CDR3 protein: CASGRGTASPDTQYF
clone size: -; D gene: -; J gene: TRBJ1-2; V gene: TRBV19; CDR3 DNA: TGTGCCAGTAGTCCAGGGTCCTATGGCTACACCTTC; CDR3 protein: CASSPGSYGYTF
clone size: -; D gene: -; J gene: TRBJ1-1; V gene: TRBV6-5; CDR3 DNA: TGTGCCAGCAGTTGGATGGCGGCAGGGGAAGCTTTCTTT; CDR3 protein: CASSWMAAGEAFF